This T cell receptor (beta chain) comes out of a study of blood T cells in healthy people across ages. Combining a sample-barcoded 5' primer with a J-beta primer mix, a second PCR ran for roughly 7 to 11 cycles. Via MiXCR, TCRdb re-called the 5' RACE reads, giving one row per CDR3 protein. The sample gives about 1,400,000 distinct CDR3 sequences, roughly 60% of which show up once; roughly 6.3% is in the top ten. General study points: Significant beta diversity loss was already apparent by age about 39, declining roughly linearly. Investigators viewed diversity estimates from one million T cells as underestimates, the study reported.

This clonotype was observed once. Antigen: not known. The CDR3 runs 15 residues. CDR1 is SGDLS, CDR2 YYNGEE, per germline. V dropped 1 base and J dropped 2; count of bases not matched to a gene: 3. The receptor's source is a man younger than 30 in good health. J is TRBJ2-7 and V is TRBV9; 10 positions agree with TRBD2. What was sequenced was blood. The DNA of the CDR3 is TGTGCCAGCAGCGTACTAGCGGGGGCACCCTACGAGCAGTACTTC. Translated, it gives CASSVLAGAPYEQYF.